Presented here are 22 T cell receptor beta chains from one specimen sequenced in a study of response to subunit inactivated influenza vaccine. One entry per CDR3 protein, called by TCRdb with MiXCR from the RT-PCR reads. The sample lists fewer than 700,000 distinct CDR3 sequences; 13% were seen once. The source was PBMCs from blood, collected 45 days after vaccination. Receptor source: a man aged 50-60 years who received an inactivated influenza vaccine.

V usage is TRBV6-2 or TRBV6-3 and J usage is TRBJ2-7; D possibly corresponds to TRBD2 (6 bases). CDR1 and CDR2 (germline): MNHEY, SVGEGT. The CDR3 contains 16 residues. Trimming took 2 bases from V and 2 from J, leaving 16 bases between them. This CDR3 is CASSYLRAPGAYEQYF. In nucleotides, the CDR3 is TGTGCCAGCAGTTACCTCAGGGCCCCGGGGGCCTACGAGCAGTACTTC.

In its sample, this clonotype was seen a few times. CDR3 protein: CASSLYSGGSSNEQFF. CDR3 coding DNA: TGCGCCAGCAGCTTGTATAGCGGGGGGTCGAGCAATGAGCAGTTCTTC. This chain connects TRBV5-1 to TRBJ2-1; 10 nucleotides align to TRBD2. Trimming cost V 1 base and J 6 bases; bases outside gene matches: 7. The CDR3 spans 16 residues. CDR1 is SGHRS, CDR2 YFSETQ, per germline.

This clonotype showed up many times. This rearrangement joins TRBV12-3 or TRBV12-4 to TRBJ1-5, with D uncertain. Trimming stripped 3 bases from V and 6 bases from J, with 12 bases between. CDR3 size: 14 residues. CDR3 protein: CASSFTDSSQPQHF. CDR3 DNA sequence: TGTGCCAGCAGTTTCACAGACTCGAGTCAGCCCCAGCATTTT.

This chain links TRBV6-1 with TRBJ2-7; the D gene could be TRBD1 or TRBD2 (5 bases each). With 3 bases removed from V and 2 bases from J, the gap between germline ends came to 14 bases. The CDR3 runs to 15 residues. CDR1 MNHNS and CDR2 SASEGT come from the germline V gene. CDR3 DNA sequence: TGTGCCAGCAGTGAGCTGGGGGACCCTCCCTACGAGCAGTACTTC. Protein: CASSELGDPPYEQYF.

The sample holds a few counts of this clonotype. The chain carries TRBV12-3 or TRBV12-4 and TRBJ1-4; the D gene is possibly TRBD1 (5 bases). V was pared by 3 bases and J by 2 bases, with 7 bases between. The CDR3 totals 14 residues. The CDR3 DNA reads as TGTGCCAGCAGTTTTCGGGGGACTAATGAAAAACTGTTTTTT. Amino acids: CASSFRGTNEKLFF.

For this clonotype: One end of the junction varies from germline; a read error may be responsible. The chain uses TRBV29-1 and TRBJ2-2, with 8 bases that match TRBD1. Germline-derived CDR1 and CDR2 are SQVTM and ANQGSEA. The CDR3 spans 14 residues. CDR3 coding DNA: TGCAGCGTTGAGCAGGGGGCGGTTACCGGGGAGCTGTCTTTT. Protein sequence: CSVEQGAVTGELSF.

The gene calls are TRBV29-1 and TRBJ2-5; tentative D call: TRBD2 (5 bases). V lost 7 bases to trimming and J lost 5 bases, with 14 bases between them. The CDR3 loop spans 12 amino acids. CDR1 is SQVTM, CDR2 ANQGSEA, per germline. The CDR3 DNA follows: TGCAGCGCCGGACTCGCGAGGGAGACCCAGTACTTC. This translates into CSAGLARETQYF.

In this sample, this clonotype turned up a few times. This chain connects TRBV7-3 to TRBJ2-5; D gene unclear. Germline CDR1 is SGHTA and CDR2 is FQGTGA. V was clipped by 4 bases and J by 4 bases, with 10 bases between them. This CDR3 is 13 amino acids long. CDR3 DNA: TGTGCCAGCAGCTCCAGCCTCTTAGAGACCCAGTACTTC. Translation: CASSSSLLETQYF.

There are a few counts of this clonotype. This chain's CDR3 is CATAGAMGQETQYF. The CDR3 DNA reads TGTGCCACCGCGGGGGCGATGGGGCAAGAGACCCAGTACTTC. The chain recombines TRBV10-3 with TRBJ2-5; tentative D call: TRBD2 (7 bases). Trimming took off 10 bases at V and 2 bases at J, with 17 bases between the two ends. The CDR3 sequence is 14 residues long. The germline V gene encodes CDR1 ENHRY and CDR2 SYGVKD.

The chain carries TRBV4-3 and TRBJ1-3; tentatively, D is TRBD1 (5 bases). Per the germline V gene, CDR1 is LGHNA and CDR2 is YSLEER. The CDR3 totals 16 residues. Between the trimmed V and J ends, which lost 4 bases and 3 bases, there was a span of 16 bases. The CDR3 bases are TGCGCCAGCAGCCGCCAGGCGGCGGGGGTTGGAAACACCATATATTTT. Encoded protein: CASSRQAAGVGNTIYF.

The chain employs TRBV5-4 and TRBJ2-2; tentatively, D is TRBD1 (5 bases). This CDR3 comprises 16 residues. Germline V gene sequence: CDR1 SGHNT, CDR2 YYREEE (reference sequence). V was cut by 0 bases and J by 3 bases, with 12 bases left in between. The CDR3 loop reads CASSLEGAKYTGELFF. As DNA, the CDR3 is TGTGCCAGCAGCTTGGAAGGGGCGAAGTACACCGGGGAGCTGTTTTTT.

There are a few counts of this clonotype. The V and J genes are TRBV29-1 and TRBJ2-2; 7 positions match TRBD1. CDR1 SQVTM and CDR2 ANQGSEA come from the germline V gene. The CDR3 consists of 13 residues. V lost 7 bases and J lost 1; bases outside the gene matches: 3. The CDR3 is CSAGQRNTGELFF. In DNA, the CDR3 is TGCAGCGCGGGACAGAGGAACACCGGGGAGCTGTTTTTT.

This clonotype was observed a few times. The V and J genes are TRBV28 and TRBJ2-5; no definite D call. CDR3 size: 13 residues. Germline lookup yields CDR1 MDHEN and CDR2 SYDVKM. Trimming left V 3 bases short and J 2 bases short, with 7 bases between. The CDR3 DNA reads as TGTGCCAGCAGTTTTTATATACAAGAGACCCAGTACTTC. Translating it yields CASSFYIQETQYF.

This clonotype was observed at least ten times. V usage is TRBV28 and J usage is TRBJ2-7, with TRBD2 matching 8 bases. The CDR3 has 13 residues. The ends lost 5 bases at V and 2 bases at J; junction bases unmatched: 2. The germline V gene has CDR1 MDHEN and CDR2 SYDVKM. As DNA, the CDR3 is TGTGCCAGCAGTAAGCGGGGGACCTACGAGCAGTACTTC. Protein sequence: CASSKRGTYEQYF.

The chain carries TRBV29-1 and TRBJ2-7; D is possibly TRBD2 (5 bases). V was cut by 4 bases and J by 6 bases, with 16 bases left in between. Germline CDR1 reads SQVTM; CDR2 reads ANQGSEA. The CDR3 has 13 amino acids. CDR3 protein: CSVAGGTSGEQYF. The CDR3 DNA sequence: TGCAGCGTTGCCGGAGGCACCTCTGGCGAGCAGTACTTC.

This clonotype was picked up a small number of times. V usage is TRBV29-1 and J usage is TRBJ1-1, with 7 bases that match TRBD1. Losses at the gene ends were 6 bases for V and 2 bases for J; bases not matched to a gene: 6. This CDR3 is 13 amino acids long. The germline CDR1 and CDR2 sequences are SQVTM and ANQGSEA. CDR3 nucleotide sequence: TGCAGCGTCCACAGGGGAGGAAACACTGAAGCTTTCTTT. Its protein is CSVHRGGNTEAFF.

The rearrangement uses TRBV7-9 and TRBJ2-1, with a possible D match to TRBD1 (6 bases). V lost 7 bases to trimming and J lost 3 bases, with 13 bases between them. The CDR3 contains 14 residues. Per germline, CDR1 SEHNR and CDR2 FQNEAQ (reference sequence). The CDR3 spells CASNKDSYYNEQFF. CDR3 in DNA: TGTGCCAGCAACAAGGACAGCTACTACAATGAGCAGTTCTTC.

J is TRBJ2-1 and V is TRBV12-3 or TRBV12-4, with 8 positions matching TRBD1. This CDR3 has 14 residues. The trim removed 5 bases at V and 8 bases at J, leaving 8 bases unmatched. The CDR3 DNA is TGTGCCAGCAGTCCGGACAGGGCCGGGTATGAGCAGTTCTTC. This sequence encodes CASSPDRAGYEQFF.

The V and J genes are TRBV27 and TRBJ2-1, with TRBD1 identical over 7 bases. Germline-derived CDR1 and CDR2 are MNHEY and SMNVEV (reference sequence). V shed 7 bases and J 5 bases; nucleotides not matched to a gene: 8. The CDR3 extends over 14 amino acids. The CDR3 nucleotides are TGTGCCAGCACCCGGGACAGACATAACAATGAGCAGTTCTTC. It specifies CASTRDRHNNEQFF.

This clonotype was seen a handful of times. The chain employs TRBV5-1 and TRBJ2-7; D is ambiguous. Germline CDR1 reads SGHRS; CDR2 reads YFSETQ. Trimming cost V 4 bases and J 0 bases, with 14 bases left between them. The CDR3 covers 15 residues. The CDR3 nucleotides are TGCGCCAGCAGCCCCGGCCACGGTAGCTCCTACGAGCAGTACTTC. This sequence encodes CASSPGHGSSYEQYF.

This clonotype came up a few times. V usage is TRBV3-1 and J usage is TRBJ2-1; 7 nucleotides agree with TRBD2. V shed 4 bases, J shed 7 bases, and the junction held 16 bases outside the gene matches. CDR3 length: 17 amino acids. Germline CDR1 LGHDT, CDR2 YNNKEL (reference sequence). CDR3 region: CASSLGSSSGSRNEQFF. The CDR3 DNA sequence: TGTGCCAGCAGCCTCGGTTCCTCTAGCGGCAGTCGGAATGAGCAGTTCTTC.

This sequence joins TRBV7-2 and TRBJ2-5; D ambiguous. The V gene's germline CDR1 is SGHTA and CDR2 FQGNSA. Deletions cut 3 bases from V and 5 bases from J, with 10 bases between. This CDR3 comprises 13 residues. CDR3 loop: CASSFRPTETQYF. The CDR3, as DNA: TGTGCCAGCAGCTTCAGACCAACGGAGACCCAGTACTTC.